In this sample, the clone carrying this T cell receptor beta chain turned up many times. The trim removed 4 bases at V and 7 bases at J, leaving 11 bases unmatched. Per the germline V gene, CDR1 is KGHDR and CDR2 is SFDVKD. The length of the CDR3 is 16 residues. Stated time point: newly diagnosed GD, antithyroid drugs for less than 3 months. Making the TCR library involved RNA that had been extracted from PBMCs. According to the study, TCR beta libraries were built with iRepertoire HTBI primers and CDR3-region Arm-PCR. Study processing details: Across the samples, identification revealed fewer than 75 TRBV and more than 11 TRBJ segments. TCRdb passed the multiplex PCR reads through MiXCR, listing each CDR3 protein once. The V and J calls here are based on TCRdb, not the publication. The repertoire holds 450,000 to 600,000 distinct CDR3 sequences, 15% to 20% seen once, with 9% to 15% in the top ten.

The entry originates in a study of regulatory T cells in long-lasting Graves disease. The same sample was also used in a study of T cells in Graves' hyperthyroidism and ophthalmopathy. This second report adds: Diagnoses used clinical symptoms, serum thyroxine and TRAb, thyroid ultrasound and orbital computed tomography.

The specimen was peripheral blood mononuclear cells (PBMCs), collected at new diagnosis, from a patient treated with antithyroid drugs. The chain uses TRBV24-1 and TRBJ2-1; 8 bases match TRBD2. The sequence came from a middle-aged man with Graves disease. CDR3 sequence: CATSDSQAGAINEQFF. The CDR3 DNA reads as TGTGCCACCAGTGACTCCCAAGCGGGAGCAATTAATGAGCAGTTCTTC.